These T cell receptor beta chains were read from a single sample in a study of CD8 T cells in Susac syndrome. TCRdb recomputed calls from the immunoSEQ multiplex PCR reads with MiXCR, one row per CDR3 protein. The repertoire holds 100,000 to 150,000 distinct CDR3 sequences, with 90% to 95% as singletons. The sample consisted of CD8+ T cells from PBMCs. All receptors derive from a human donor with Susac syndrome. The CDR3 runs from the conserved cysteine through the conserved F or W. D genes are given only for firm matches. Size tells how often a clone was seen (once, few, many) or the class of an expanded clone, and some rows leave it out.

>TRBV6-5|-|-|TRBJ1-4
CASSYSVPRQKLFF
TGTGCCAGCAGTTACTCGGTCCCAAGACAGAAACTGTTTTTT
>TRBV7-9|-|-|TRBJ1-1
CASSLARGVNTEAFF
TGTGCCAGCAGCCTGGCCAGGGGAGTGAACACTGAAGCTTTCTTT
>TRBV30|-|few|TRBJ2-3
CAWIGTTDTQYF
TGTGCCTGGATAGGTACCACAGATACGCAGTATTTT
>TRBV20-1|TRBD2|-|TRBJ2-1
CSARDELAGDPSQQFF
TGCAGTGCTAGAGATGAACTAGCGGGAGACCCCTCTCAGCAGTTCTTC
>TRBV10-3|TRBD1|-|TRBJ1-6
CATNRGDNSPLHF
TGTGCCACCAACAGGGGGGATAATTCACCCCTCCACTTT
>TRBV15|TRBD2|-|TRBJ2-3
CATSPGLAGGADTQYF
TGTGCCACCAGCCCCGGACTAGCGGGAGGAGCAGATACGCAGTATTTT
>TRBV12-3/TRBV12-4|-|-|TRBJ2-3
CASSLGVRGGPGPDTQYF
TGTGCCAGCAGTCTAGGGGTTCGGGGCGGGCCGGGCCCAGATACGCAGTATTTT
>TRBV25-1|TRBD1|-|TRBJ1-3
CASSAWTGGSGNTIYF
TGTGCCAGCAGTGCCTGGACAGGGGGCTCTGGAAACACCATATATTTT
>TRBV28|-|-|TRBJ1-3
CASSLRPDTIYF
TGTGCCAGCAGTTTACGTCCGGACACCATATATTTT
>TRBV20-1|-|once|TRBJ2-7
CSARVGDDSYEQYF
TGCAGTGCTAGAGTGGGGGACGACTCCTACGAGCAGTACTTC
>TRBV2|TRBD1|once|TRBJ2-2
CASSFVEGADTGELFF
TGTGCCAGCAGTTTCGTTGAGGGGGCTGACACCGGGGAGCTGTTTTTT
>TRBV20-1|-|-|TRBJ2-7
CSARRQDTYEQYF
TGCAGTGCTAGACGGCAGGACACCTACGAGCAGTACTTC
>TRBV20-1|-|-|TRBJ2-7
CSARVDREQYF
TGCAGTGCTAGAGTAGATCGCGAGCAGTACTTC
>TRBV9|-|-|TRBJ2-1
CASSVVPVLNNEQFF
TGTGCCAGCAGCGTAGTTCCCGTTTTGAACAATGAGCAGTTCTTC
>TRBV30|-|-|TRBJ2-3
CAWMPGLESTDTQYF
TGTGCCTGGATGCCGGGACTCGAAAGCACAGATACGCAGTATTTT
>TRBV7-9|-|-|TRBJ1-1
CATAGPEAFF
TGTGCCACCGCCGGGCCTGAAGCTTTCTTT
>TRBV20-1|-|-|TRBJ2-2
CSARDAGADTGELFF
TGCAGTGCTAGAGACGCTGGGGCTGACACCGGGGAGCTGTTTTTT
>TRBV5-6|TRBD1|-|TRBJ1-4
CASSFDRDLNEKLFF
TGTGCCAGCAGCTTCGACAGGGACCTCAATGAAAAACTGTTTTTT
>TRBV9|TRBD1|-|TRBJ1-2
CASSADRGRYGYTF
TGTGCCAGCAGCGCGGACAGGGGACGATATGGCTACACCTTC
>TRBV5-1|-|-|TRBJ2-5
CASSLRVGETQYF
TGCGCCAGCAGCTTGCGGGTGGGGGAGACCCAGTACTTC
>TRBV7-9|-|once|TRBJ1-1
CASSEGGGYQGTEAFF
TGTGCCAGCAGCGAAGGGGGGGGATACCAGGGGACTGAAGCTTTCTTT
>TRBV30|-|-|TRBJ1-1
CAWSQGRTEAFF
TGTGCCTGGAGTCAGGGGAGGACTGAAGCTTTCTTT
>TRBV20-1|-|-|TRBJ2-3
CSARGRGTDTQYF
TGCAGTGCTAGAGGTCGGGGCACAGATACGCAGTATTTT
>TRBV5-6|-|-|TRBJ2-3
CASSWSRQSLSTDTQYF
TGTGCCAGCAGCTGGAGCCGACAGTCCCTAAGCACAGATACGCAGTATTTT